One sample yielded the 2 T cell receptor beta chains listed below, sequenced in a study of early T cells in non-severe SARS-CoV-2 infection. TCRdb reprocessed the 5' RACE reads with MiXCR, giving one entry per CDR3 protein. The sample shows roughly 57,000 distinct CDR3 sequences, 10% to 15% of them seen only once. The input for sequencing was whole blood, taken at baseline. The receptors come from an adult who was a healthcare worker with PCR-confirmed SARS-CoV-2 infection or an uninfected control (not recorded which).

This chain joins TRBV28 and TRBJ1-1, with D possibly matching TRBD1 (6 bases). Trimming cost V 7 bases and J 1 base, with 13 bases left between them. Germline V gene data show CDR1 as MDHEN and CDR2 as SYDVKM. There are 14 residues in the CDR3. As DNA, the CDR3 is TGTGCCAGCATCCCGGGACAACCGAACACTGAAGCTTTCTTT. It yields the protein CASIPGQPNTEAFF.

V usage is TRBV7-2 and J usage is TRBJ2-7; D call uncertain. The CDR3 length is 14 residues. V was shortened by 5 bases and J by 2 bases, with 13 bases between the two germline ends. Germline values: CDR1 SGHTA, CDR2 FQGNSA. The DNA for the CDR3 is TGTGCCAGCAGCCCGTCCTTAAGCGCCTACGAGCAGTACTTC. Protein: CASSPSLSAYEQYF.